This TCR beta chain came from a study of blood T cell repertoires in COVID-19 (TCRdb year 2020). At the level of the whole study: Samples from collaborators originated in the United States, Italy and Spain and spanned both the acute and convalescent phases of COVID-19. The prospective study material was composed of cDNA or gDNA derived from T cells, B-cell-depleted T cells, or PBMCs. The dataset comprised deeply sampled blood TCRbeta repertoires from subjects exposed to, actively infected with, or recovered from COVID-19. The repertoires were released in a freely available public database intended as a resource for research on the immune response to SARS-CoV-2. The samples were drawn from two sources: the first 160 participants of the ongoing ImmuneRACE study, and fewer than 1,500 subjects contributed by 6 global collaborators. Nearly every sample came with metadata listing a de-identified subject ID, COVID-19 status, age in years and sex. Where available, HLA class I and class II types were obtained from metadata supplied by the sample provider rather than from assay-based typing. Study-wide findings and limitations: Clinical and demographic metadata were provided uncurated, with the amount varying by source and participant.

Comments on this clone: Its antigen is not yet known. One base away there is no much larger clone; base qualities are not given.

TCRbeta CDR3 regions were amplified from genomic DNA by means of the immunoSEQ Assay, a bias-controlled multiplex PCR. On the authors' methods: Within the assay, amplification of reference gene primers was used to estimate how many nucleated cells each sample contained. To quantify the absolute abundance of each unique TCRbeta CDR3 rearrangement, sequence reads were collapsed and filtered. For each sample, productive Simpson clonality was calculated by taking the square root of Simpson's diversity index across productive rearrangements. TCRdb provides this immuneACCESS table in a form limited to in-frame rearrangements. Some clones are lacking; in checked studies, under half of them reflect an unresolved V gene, and why the rest are absent is not known. V and J calls and clone size are copied from that table; D and trimming were computed from the DNA. The table for this sample lists 250,000 to 300,000 clones; approximately 90% of them were counted only once. The top ten clonotypes cover 2% to 2.5% of the sample.

Participants in the prospective study were enrolled through a virtual design, were aged about 18 to 90 years, and lived in roughly 26 United States geographic areas. In the prospective study, participants were assigned to cohorts based on the clinical history participants reported in a screening survey and a study questionnaire. Mobile phlebotomists in the prospective study collected whole blood, serum and a nasopharyngeal or oropharyngeal swab from every participant. Over an approximately 2-month period, participants in the prospective study had the option of providing additional blood draws and questionnaires. Prospective study blood samples were shipped either frozen or at room temperature before DNA extraction. At the junction V is shortened by 0 bases and J by 1 base, with 10 bases in between. The CDR3 runs 16 amino acids, cysteine and phenylalanine included. The read is trimmed to its CDR3 DNA, 48 bases read in frame from base 1. The germline V gene supplies CDR1 ENHRY and CDR2 SYGVKD.

The sequence joins TRBV10-3 to TRBJ1-3; TRBD1 is perhaps the D gene, given 6 matching bases. This TCR was sampled from a middle-aged woman with acute COVID-19. Sequenced sample: PBMCs or T cells enriched from blood (not recorded which). The DNA sequence is given as TGTGCCATCAGTGAGTCCCAGGGGTCTTCTGGAAACACCATATATTTT. It encodes CAISESQGSSGNTIYF.